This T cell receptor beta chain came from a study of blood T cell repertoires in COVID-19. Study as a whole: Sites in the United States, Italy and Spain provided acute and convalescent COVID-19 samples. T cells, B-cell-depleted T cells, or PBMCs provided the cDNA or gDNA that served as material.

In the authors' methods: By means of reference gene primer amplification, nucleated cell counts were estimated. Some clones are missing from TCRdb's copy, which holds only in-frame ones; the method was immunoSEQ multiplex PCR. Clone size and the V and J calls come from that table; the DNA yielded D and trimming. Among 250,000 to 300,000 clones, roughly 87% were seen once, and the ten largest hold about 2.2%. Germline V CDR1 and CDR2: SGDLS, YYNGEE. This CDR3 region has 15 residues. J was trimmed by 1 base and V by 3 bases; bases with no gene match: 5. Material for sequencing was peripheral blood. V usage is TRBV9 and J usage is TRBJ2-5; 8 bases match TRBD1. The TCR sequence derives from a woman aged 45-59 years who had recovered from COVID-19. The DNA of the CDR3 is TGTGCCAGCAGCGGCCGACAGGGGTTCCAAGAGACCCAGTACTTC. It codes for CASSGRQGFQETQYF.